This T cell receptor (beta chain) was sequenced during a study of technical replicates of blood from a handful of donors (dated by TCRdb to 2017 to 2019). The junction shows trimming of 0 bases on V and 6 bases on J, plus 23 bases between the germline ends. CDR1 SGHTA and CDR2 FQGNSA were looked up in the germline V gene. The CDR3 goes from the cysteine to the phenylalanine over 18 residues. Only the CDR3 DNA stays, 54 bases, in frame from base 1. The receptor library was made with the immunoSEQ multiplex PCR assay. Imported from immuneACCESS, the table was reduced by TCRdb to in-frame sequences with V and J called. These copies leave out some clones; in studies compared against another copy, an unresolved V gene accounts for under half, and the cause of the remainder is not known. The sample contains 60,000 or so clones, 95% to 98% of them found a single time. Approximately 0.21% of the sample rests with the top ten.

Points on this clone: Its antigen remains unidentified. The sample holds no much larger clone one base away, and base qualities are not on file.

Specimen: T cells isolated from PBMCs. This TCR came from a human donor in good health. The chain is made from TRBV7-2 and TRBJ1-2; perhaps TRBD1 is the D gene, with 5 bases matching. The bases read TGTGCCAGCAGCTTAGCCGGTATAGGACACTCGCTTCTAAATGGCTACACCTTC. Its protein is CASSLAGIGHSLLNGYTF.